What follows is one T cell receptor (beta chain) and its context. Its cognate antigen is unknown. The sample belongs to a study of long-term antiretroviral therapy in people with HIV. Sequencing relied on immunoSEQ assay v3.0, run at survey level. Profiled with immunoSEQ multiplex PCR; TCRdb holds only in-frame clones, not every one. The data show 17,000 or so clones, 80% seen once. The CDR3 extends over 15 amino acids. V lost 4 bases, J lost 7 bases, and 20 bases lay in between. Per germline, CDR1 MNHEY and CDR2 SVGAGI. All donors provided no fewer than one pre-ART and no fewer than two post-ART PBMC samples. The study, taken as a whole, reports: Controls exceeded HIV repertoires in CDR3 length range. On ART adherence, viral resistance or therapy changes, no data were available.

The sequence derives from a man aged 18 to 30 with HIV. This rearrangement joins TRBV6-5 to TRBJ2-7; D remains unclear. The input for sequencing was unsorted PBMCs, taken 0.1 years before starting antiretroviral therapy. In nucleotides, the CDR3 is TGTGCCAGCAGTTCCGATTTACCAGGTTGGGGAGAGCAGTACTTC. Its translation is CASSSDLPGWGEQYF.